A single sample gave rise to the 7 T cell receptor beta chains below, sequenced in a study of spatial heterogeneity in lung cancer. Time point here: sample taken at primary tumor resection. Tumor, nontumor lung or frozen PBMC supplied whole RNA, sequenced without sorting. Each CDR3 protein gets one entry after TCRdb re-called the 5' RACE reads with MiXCR. Among fewer than 20,000 distinct CDR3 sequences listed, over 20% were seen once. The sequencing here drew on PBMCs, taken at surgery. These receptors all come from a female donor with early-stage non-small cell lung cancer.

The genes are TRBV4-1 and TRBJ1-1; 7 bases fit TRBD1. In germline, CDR1 is MGHRA, CDR2 YSYEKL. J lost 1 base, V lost 6 bases, and 2 bases had no gene match. The CDR3 loop spans 13 amino acids. The CDR3 DNA is TGCGCCAGCAGGGGGACAGCGAACACTGAAGCTTTCTTT. This translates into CASRGTANTEAFF.

The chain joins TRBV12-3 or TRBV12-4 to TRBJ2-5, with D possibly being TRBD1 or TRBD2 (5 bases each). V lost 7 bases, J lost 7 bases, and 16 bases lay in between. The CDR3 spans 13 residues. The CDR3 DNA reads TGTGCCAGCACCTCTCGAGGGGCCGGGACCCAGTACTTC. As protein: CASTSRGAGTQYF.

At least ten counts were recorded for this clonotype. The chain links TRBV4-3 to TRBJ2-7; D call uncertain. V lost 0 bases and J 0 bases, leaving 12 bases between the germline ends. Looked up from germline, CDR1 is LGHNA and CDR2 is YSLEER. The CDR3 length is 16 residues. The CDR3 DNA follows: TGCGCCAGCAGCCAAGATCTAAAACAATTCTCCTACGAGCAGTACTTC. Translated, it gives CASSQDLKQFSYEQYF.

In its sample, this clonotype was seen many times. This CDR3 reads CASSFWEFSGKNLNEQFF. CDR3 sequence (DNA): TGTGCCAGCAGCTTTTGGGAATTTAGCGGGAAAAATCTCAATGAGCAGTTCTTC. V gene TRBV11-2 combines with J gene TRBJ2-1; 8 bases are a match to TRBD2. The V segment lost 3 bases and the J segment 6 bases; nucleotides outside the gene matches: 16. CDR1 is SGHAT and CDR2 is FQNNGV in the germline V gene. This CDR3 is 18 amino acids long.

In this sample, this clonotype is medium-sized. The rearrangement uses TRBV2 and TRBJ2-2, with unresolved D. This CDR3 is built from 15 residues. V dropped 1 base and J dropped 3 bases, with 9 bases sitting between them. CDR1 SNHLY and CDR2 FYNNEI come from the germline V gene. CDR3 sequence: CASSEGTRHTGELFF. In DNA form, the CDR3 reads TGTGCCAGCAGTGAAGGGACCCGACACACCGGGGAGCTGTTTTTT.

V is TRBV29-1 and J is TRBJ2-7; D uncertain. Trimming stripped 1 base from V and 4 bases from J, with 8 bases between. This CDR3 is 12 amino acids long. Germline CDR1 and CDR2: SQVTM and ANQGSEA. CDR3 coding DNA: TGCAGCGTTGAAGCACAGCCTTACGAGCAGTACTTC. It codes for CSVEAQPYEQYF.

This clonotype was counted ten times or more. The rearrangement uses TRBV7-2 and TRBJ1-1; D gene uncertain. V lost 2 bases, J lost 1 base, and 5 bases lay in between. CDR3 size: 13 residues. Germline CDR1 and CDR2: SGHTA and FQGNSA. CDR3 protein: CASSLRGNTEAFF. The CDR3 coding sequence is TGTGCCAGCAGCTTACGGGGGAACACTGAAGCTTTCTTT.